This TCR beta chain derives from a study of CD8 T cells in ankylosing spondylitis. Study observations and caveats: Significantly higher representation of disease-linked clones was reported for matched ankylosing spondylitis synovial fluid. Disease-associated clones were CD8+ and fairly uncommon in peripheral blood.

Ten or more counts support this clonotype. Its antigen is currently unknown. CDR1 and CDR2 from the germline V gene are SGHRS and YFSETQ. CDR3 length equals 16 residues. The V and J ends lost 3 bases and 0 bases respectively, with 15 bases between them. In TCRdb, the 5' RACE reads were re-called with MiXCR into one record per CDR3 protein. The sample has fewer than 350,000 distinct CDR3 sequences; more than 9% are singletons. This chain joins TRBV5-1 and TRBJ1-1; D gene uncertain. Sequencing was done on a sample of blood, either unsorted or a sorted T cell fraction (not recorded which). The origin of this receptor is a female donor with ankylosing spondylitis or in good health (not recorded which). The CDR3 sequence: CASSSSATALNTEAFF. CDR3 DNA: TGCGCCAGCAGCTCATCCGCGACGGCGCTGAACACTGAAGCTTTCTTT.